One sample yielded the 25 T cell receptor beta chains listed below, sequenced in a study of T-cell reconstitution after alpha-beta-depleted transplantation in children. Unique molecular identifiers featured in how the TCRbeta library was prepared. TCRdb passed the PCR reads through MiXCR, listing each CDR3 protein once. The data contain hundreds of thousands of distinct CDR3 sequences, roughly 17% of them singletons. The material was PBMCs from the stem cell graft donor, obtained from the stem cell graft. These receptors were obtained from a human donor who donated a stem cell graft to a child with acute myeloid leukemia.

The chain uses TRBV24-1 and TRBJ2-3; TRBD1 agrees at 11 bases. CDR1 and CDR2 from the germline V gene are KGHDR and SFDVKD. The ends lost 4 bases at V and 2 bases at J; junction bases unmatched: 10. This CDR3 region has 18 residues. CDR3 sequence: CATSEPPGQGVITDTQYF. In nucleotides, the CDR3 is TGTGCCACCAGTGAGCCACCGGGACAGGGGGTTATCACAGATACGCAGTATTTT.

The V gene is TRBV2, the J gene TRBJ2-3; D unresolved. Deletions cut 8 bases from V and 0 bases from J, with 6 bases between. Germline CDR1 and CDR2: SNHLY and FYNNEI. The CDR3 sequence is 12 residues long. The CDR3 nucleotides are TGTGCCAGCCCCCATAGCACAGATACGCAGTATTTT. As protein: CASPHSTDTQYF.

This clonotype was seen only a few times. The chain combines TRBV5-6 with TRBJ2-1; D is possibly TRBD1 (6 bases). Germline V CDR1 and CDR2: SGHDT, YYEEEE. The CDR3 sequence is 16 residues long. Deletions cut 0 bases from V and 3 bases from J, with 13 bases between. The CDR3 DNA sequence: TGTGCCAGCAGCTTGGTGTCAGGGGAATTCTACAATGAGCAGTTCTTC. The encoded protein is CASSLVSGEFYNEQFF.

The chain links TRBV7-6 to TRBJ2-5, with D tentatively TRBD1 or TRBD2 (7 bases each). The CDR3 loop spans 14 amino acids. Trimming left V 3 bases short and J 6 bases short, with 14 bases between. Germline V lookup: CDR1 SGHVS, CDR2 FNYEAQ. In DNA, the CDR3 is TGTGCCAGCAGCTTCCCAGGGGGGGAAAAGACCCAGTACTTC. Translation gives CASSFPGGEKTQYF. The whole variable domain, remainder taken from reference TRBV7-6 and TRBJ2-5, is GAGVSQSPRYKVTKRGQDVALRCDPISGHVSLYWYRQALGQGPEFLTYFNYEAQQDKSGLPNDRFSAERPEGSISTLTIQRTEQRDSAMYRCASSFPGGEKTQYFGPGTRLLVL.

This clonotype occurred a few times. V and J are TRBV27 and TRBJ1-6; D perhaps matches TRBD1 (5 bases). The CDR3 length is 16 residues. Germline CDR1 reads MNHEY; CDR2 reads SMNVEV (reference sequence). V gave up 1 base and J gave up 5 bases, with 12 bases separating them. This CDR3 reads CASSLWMGGHNSPLHF. CDR3 bases: TGTGCCAGCAGTTTATGGATGGGGGGACATAATTCACCCCTCCACTTT.

As concerns this clonotype: A much larger clone sits a single nucleotide away, making a read error possible. This chain links TRBV20-1 with TRBJ2-7, with 10 positions matching TRBD2. CDR1 DFQATT and CDR2 SNEGSKA come from the germline V gene (reference sequence). The V and J ends lost 3 bases and 7 bases, in that order; junction bases with no gene match: 15. This CDR3 is built from 16 residues. The CDR3 here is CSASGSGGSLTREQYF. The CDR3 region has the DNA TGCAGTGCTAGTGGTAGCGGGGGGTCTCTTACGCGGGAGCAGTACTTC.

In its sample, this clonotype was seen a few times. The chain links TRBV5-1 to TRBJ2-2; TRBD1 aligns across 8 bases. Unmatched junction bases numbered 0, after V lost 4 bases and J lost 4 bases. Looked up from germline, CDR1 is SGHRS and CDR2 is YFSETQ. This CDR3 is 13 amino acids long. CDR3 in DNA: TGCGCCAGCAGCCAGGGGGCCACCGGGGAGCTGTTTTTT. Amino acids: CASSQGATGELFF.

The chain carries TRBV12-3 or TRBV12-4 and TRBJ2-3, with 8 bases matching TRBD2. V shed 2 bases and J 5 bases; nucleotides not matched to a gene: 3. The CDR3 consists of 14 residues. The CDR3 bases are TGTGCCAGCAGTTTAAACGGGGGGGAAGATACGCAGTATTTT. Protein sequence: CASSLNGGEDTQYF.

This clonotype was counted only a few times. The chain uses TRBV10-3 and TRBJ2-1; 9 bases match TRBD1. This CDR3 spans 16 amino acids. Germline V gene data show CDR1 as ENHRY and CDR2 as SYGVKD. V trimming: 7 bases; J trimming: 3 bases; junction bases outside the gene matches: 10. The CDR3 DNA reads TGTGCCATCACCCCAGGACAGGGGTCCCTCTACAATGAGCAGTTCTTC. Translation gives CAITPGQGSLYNEQFF.

Only one count was recorded for this clonotype. The rearrangement joins TRBV14 to TRBJ2-5; TRBD1 might be the D (5 bases). Germline V lookup: CDR1 SGHDN, CDR2 FVKESK. The CDR3 sequence is 15 residues long. Trimming left V 6 bases short and J 5 bases short, with 19 bases between. CDR3 sequence reads: CASRYPQKGLETQYF. For the CDR3, the DNA is TGTGCCAGCAGGTATCCGCAGAAGGGGCTGGAGACCCAGTACTTC.

This clonotype has at least ten counts. The V and J genes are TRBV5-6 and TRBJ1-5; D is ambiguous. The CDR3 extends over 13 amino acids. The germline CDR1 and CDR2 sequences are SGHDT and YYEEEE. Trimming took 1 base from V and 5 from J, leaving 7 bases between them. CDR3 DNA sequence: TGTGCCAGCAGCTTGACTGGCCATCAGCCCCAGCATTTT. Its protein is CASSLTGHQPQHF.

This sequence joins TRBV5-1 and TRBJ2-1, with a weak D call TRBD2 (5 bases). Trimming shortened V by 5 bases and J by 2 bases, and 14 bases separated the two germline ends. Germline CDR1 is SGHRS and CDR2 is YFSETQ. This CDR3 spans 15 amino acids. CDR3 sequence (DNA): TGCGCCAGCAGGTTAGGACTTTCCACCTACAATGAGCAGTTCTTC. It specifies CASRLGLSTYNEQFF. The full variable domain, rest sourced from reference TRBV5-1 and TRBJ2-1, is KAGVTQTPRYLIKTRGQQVTLSCSPISGHRSVSWYQQTPGQGLQFLFEYFSETQRNKGNFPGRFSGRQFSNSRSEMNVSTLELGDSALYLCASRLGLSTYNEQFFGPGTRLTVL.

This clonotype was observed many times. V is TRBV20-1 and J is TRBJ2-7; 9 nucleotides match TRBD1. Germline lookup yields CDR1 DFQATT and CDR2 SNEGSKA (reference sequence). This CDR3 has 12 residues. CDR3 nucleotides: TGCACCCGGTGGACAGGGGAAAACGAGCAGTACGTC. As protein: CTRWTGENEQYV.

This chain joins TRBV4-3 and TRBJ2-2; D unclear. The germline V and J ends were trimmed by 4 bases and 1 base, with 13 bases remaining between them. The CDR3 length is 16 residues. Germline V gene data show CDR1 as LGHNA and CDR2 as YSLEER. In DNA form, the CDR3 reads TGCGCCAGCAGCCCACGGAAAGTGATGAACACCGGGGAGCTGTTTTTT. The encoded protein is CASSPRKVMNTGELFF.

V and J are TRBV15 and TRBJ2-1; TRBD1 might be the D (6 bases). V lost 5 bases and J lost 5, with 13 bases in between. Germline V gives CDR1 LNHNV, CDR2 YYDKDF (reference sequence). The CDR3 sequence is 14 residues long. The CDR3 nucleotides read TGTGCCACCAGCGGTAGGACAGACCACAATGAGCAGTTCTTC. Translation gives CATSGRTDHNEQFF.

This clonotype has at least ten counts. The chain is built from TRBV29-1 and TRBJ2-1, with TRBD1 matching 7 bases. Trimming cost V 3 bases and J 4 bases; bases outside gene matches: 0. This CDR3 is 12 amino acids long. Germline V gene sequence: CDR1 SQVTM, CDR2 ANQGSEA. CDR3 DNA: TGCAGCGTTGAGACAGGGTACAATGAGCAGTTCTTC. Residues: CSVETGYNEQFF.

This clonotype was seen ten or more times. The chain links TRBV7-7 to TRBJ2-5, with TRBD1 as a possible D gene (5 bases). CDR1 is SSHAT and CDR2 is FNYEAQ in the germline V gene (reference sequence). Trimming cost V 0 bases and J 0 bases, with 5 bases left between them. The CDR3 has 14 residues. CDR3 amino acids: CASSLAGDQETQYF. The CDR3 DNA reads TGTGCCAGCAGCTTAGCAGGGGACCAAGAGACCCAGTACTTC.

This chain uses TRBV6-2 or TRBV6-3 with TRBJ2-1; tentative D call: TRBD1 (6 bases). The V end was cut by 6 bases, the J end by 3 bases, with 9 bases between. Germline loops: CDR1 MNHEY, CDR2 SVGEGT. The CDR3 extends over 13 amino acids. The CDR3 is CASRGGIYNEQFF. CDR3 nucleotide sequence: TGTGCCAGCAGAGGGGGAATCTACAATGAGCAGTTCTTC.

This clonotype showed up many times. The rearrangement links TRBV7-2 to TRBJ2-2; D is ambiguous. Per the germline V gene, CDR1 is SGHTA and CDR2 is FQGNSA. There are 14 residues in the CDR3. V dropped 5 bases and J dropped 0 bases, with 7 bases sitting between them. The CDR3 DNA reads as TGTGCCAGCAGCCCTCGGGCGAACACCGGGGAGCTGTTTTTT. Amino acid sequence: CASSPRANTGELFF.

This clonotype was detected ten times or more. The rearrangement uses TRBV20-1 and TRBJ1-1; TRBD1 aligns across 8 bases. Germline loops: CDR1 DFQATT, CDR2 SNEGSKA (reference sequence). J lost 2 bases, V lost 1 base, and 3 bases had no gene match. The CDR3 length is 14 residues. CDR3 nucleotide sequence: TGCAGTGCTAGAGCCGGGACAGGCAACACTGAAGCTTTCTTT. Translating gives CSARAGTGNTEAFF.

This clonotype was seen more than once but under ten times. V is TRBV11-2 and J is TRBJ1-1; D gene ambiguous. The V and J ends lost 1 base and 6 bases respectively, with 9 bases between them. Germline V gene lookup returns CDR1 SGHAT and CDR2 FQNNGV. The CDR3 extends over 13 amino acids. CDR3 sequence reads: CASSLGHIAEAFF. For the CDR3, the DNA is TGTGCCAGCAGCTTAGGTCATATCGCTGAAGCTTTCTTT.

This clonotype was recorded many times. The CDR3 nucleotides are TGTGCCAGCAGCTTAGTGGGGCACTACGAGCAGTACTTC. Translation gives CASSLVGHYEQYF. The gene calls are TRBV13 and TRBJ2-7; tentatively, D is TRBD1 (5 bases). Looked up from germline, CDR1 is PRHDT and CDR2 is FYEKMQ (reference sequence). With 1 base removed from V and 3 bases from J, the gap between germline ends came to 7 bases. The CDR3 sequence is 13 residues long.

This clonotype was seen only once. A read error may explain this, as a much larger clone is one base away. The CDR3 ends on some other residue instead of the conserved phenylalanine or tryptophan, so this is likely a read error. V is TRBV5-5 and J is TRBJ2-1; D remains unclear. CDR3 length equals 11 residues. Between the trimmed V and J ends, which lost 3 bases and 10 bases, there was a span of 8 bases. Per germline, CDR1 SGHKS and CDR2 YYEKEE (reference sequence). CDR3 loop: CASSSSKEQFS. The CDR3 DNA follows: TGTGCCAGCAGCTCTTCTAAGGAGCAGTTCTCC.

In the case of this clonotype: A clone one base away is much larger, so this may be a read error. The V call is TRBV6-4, the J call TRBJ2-3; possible D gene TRBD2, 5 bases. CDR1 MRHNA and CDR2 SNTAGT come from the germline V gene. The length of the CDR3 is 12 residues. With 9 bases removed from V and 8 bases from J, the gap between germline ends came to 15 bases. The CDR3 sequence is CASHPAAGTQYF. The CDR3 DNA sequence: TGTGCCAGTCACCCGGCGGCGGGTACGCAGTATTTT.

The V gene is TRBV4-1, the J gene TRBJ2-7; possible D gene TRBD2, 6 bases. The germline gives CDR1 MGHRA, CDR2 YSYEKL. V was shortened by 0 bases and J by 3 bases, with 12 bases between the two germline ends. The CDR3 has 15 residues. Here the CDR3 reads CASSQEIRGGYEQYF. The CDR3 nucleotides read TGCGCCAGCAGCCAAGAAATTCGGGGAGGCTACGAGCAGTACTTC.